This paragraph reports one TCR beta chain. Its antigen remains undetermined. No qualities accompany the bases; no much larger clone lies one base away. This sample includes further DNA sequences coding for the same CDR3. These data originate in a study of cytomegalovirus exposure and HLA in healthy donors (TCRdb year 2017). Turning to the overall study: An earlier analysis of approximately 640 of the donors reported 276 Gb of sequence data and around 120 million unique TCR beta sequences from about 200 million T cells. All discovery cohort repertoires had been generated on a single sequencing platform. To predict cytomegalovirus infection status, the study brought together high-throughput TCR immunosequencing, statistical association of individual TCRs with disease status, and machine learning. The number of typed donors differed by locus: about 629-640 for A, B, C, DRB1 and DQB1; 522 for DQA1; 606 for DPA1; and some 430 for DPB1. Class I and class II HLA loci were covered by the typing at four-digit resolution. Among some 410 genotyped donors of the cohort, an average of approximately 220,000 unique TCR beta nucleotide sequences was sequenced per donor, of which roughly 17% were non-productive. A later analysis re-analyzed previously published TCR beta repertoires from 666 donors and added high-resolution HLA genotyping to study TCR occurrence patterns. An early release covering around 630 HLA-typed donors comprised around 300 gigabases of sequencing data and approximately 80 million unique TCR sequences. To decide whether each TCR beta V gene segment behaved as functional or pseudogenic, an earlier analysis of 587 of the donors relied on high-throughput TCR beta sequencing. Using immunosequencing, the study profiled T cell repertoires from 500 to 800 subjects and related those repertoires to cytomegalovirus serostatus. Among the roughly 410 genotyped donors, 75% to 90% belonged to the genetic ancestry cluster associated with self-reported Caucasian donors. Genome-wide SNP genotypes for about 60% of the roughly 700 donors were used in a later genetic analysis, which treated that subset as a discovery cohort. Roughly 5 DR-DQ haplotypes were handled as single units for association and clustering, since linkage in the cohort was strong. Rather than drawing on any new phenotypic data, the later analysis identified candidate immune exposures from TCR beta sequences and the way those sequences occurred across donors. The study aimed to test whether signatures of past pathogen exposure could be identified by cataloging public T cell receptors. Alongside the repertoire data, information on donor age, sex, ethnicity and CMV serostatus was compiled. Besides the first cohort of around 700 subjects, a separate validation cohort made up of over 100 different subjects was used.

What the study reported, not specific to this receptor: Because counts were too low, seventeen rarely observed V segments, including chromosome 9 orphons, were excluded from the earlier analysis of several hundred of the donors. When HLA alleles, especially DR and DQ, strongly co-occurred, TCR associations were difficult to assign to individual alleles. The classifier was reported to diagnose cytomegalovirus status with high specificity and sensitivity in both the original and validation cohorts. According to a later analysis, most CMV-associated TCR beta chains appeared to be HLA-restricted, and the HLA associations seemed to be driven largely by CMV exposure. Three of the identified cytomegalovirus-associated TCR beta chains were confirmed in vitro to be specific for cytomegalovirus antigens. HLA typing was unavailable for some donors at each locus, so association tests used only the typed subset. In a later analysis, TCR association rates were found to vary across HLA loci, with the most associated TCRs seen for DRB1 alleles and the fewest for HLA-C alleles. Immune exposure information for the cohort was limited to CMV serostatus. A later genetic analysis reported fewer N-insertions in productive TCRs among donors in an Asian-associated ancestry cluster than the approximately 670-donor mean. A cluster of highly shared sequence variants was judged likely to represent a technical artifact of the sequencing pipeline. Specific HLA alleles were associated with roughly 17,000 TCR beta sequences at a false discovery rate of 0.05 in a later analysis. This cohort had only TCR beta chains sequenced, and the lack of alpha or paired-chain data limited which features could be detected. In the study, 164 TCR beta chains were listed as associated with cytomegalovirus. Correlated functional status among segregating V segments might reflect linkage disequilibrium, but an unknown experimental factor could not be ruled out. A further reported finding was that TCR beta sequences accurately predicted the HLA-A and HLA-B alleles for most subjects in the first cohort. According to a later analysis, parvovirus B19, influenza, CMV and Epstein-Barr virus appeared linked to several top co-occurrence clusters. It was suggested by the authors that the approach could potentially be generalized to other disease states and immunological phenotypes. An earlier analysis of 587 of the donors showed that most TCR beta V segments appeared in productive rearrangements either about 90% or about 30% of the time, which broadly matched IMGT annotations. Most TCR sequences were seen in very few donors, while some public TCRs were found in many individuals. In a later analysis, HLA-associated TCR beta chains showed more clonal expansion and lower generation probabilities than non-associated chains that were equally common. The presence/absence analyses assumed that sequencing depth was roughly uniform across donors, and that assumption may not be true. An association between a missense DCLRE1C variant and V-gene and J-gene trimming of TCR beta chains was found in a later genetic analysis and replicated in an independent cohort.

The library was built by means of the immunoSEQ multiplex PCR assay. The multiplex PCR relied on a mix of 60 forward primers for TCR Vbeta segments and 13 reverse primers for TCR Jbeta segments. A multiplex PCR assay on genomic DNA amplified the CDR3 region of rearranged TCR beta genes. The Illumina HiSeq System was used to sequence the amplified TCR beta libraries as 87-base-pair reads. As for the authors' bioinformatics: A later analysis tallied 75 million to 95 million unique TCR beta chains across the approximately 670 repertoires, and around 12 million of those chains were shared by two or more donors. To remove PCR and sequencing errors, raw reads were error-corrected and collapsed into unique sequences using a nearest-neighbor algorithm that merged closely related sequences. Alignment of CDR3 sequences to IMGT reference sequences was used to assign V, D and J gene segments. For a sequence to be retained, at least a six-nucleotide match to both a V gene segment and a J gene segment was required. Rearrangements were classified as productive when the CDR3 lacked stop codons and remained in frame with V and J, and all other rearrangements were classified as non-productive. CDR3 was defined by IMGT convention, running from the second conserved V-encoded cysteine to the conserved J-encoded phenylalanine. In an earlier analysis of approximately 590 of the donors, sequences lacking an unambiguous match to a single V gene segment were excluded. In an earlier analysis of several hundred of the donors, V segments were called functional above 56.7% productive rearrangements and were called segregating when the between-donor standard deviation exceeded 5%. A statistical classification framework was developed to diagnose cytomegalovirus status using the catalog of TCR beta chain sequences. V and J gene assignment, in a later analysis, came from comparing TCR nucleotide sequences with IMGT/GENE-DB human TR gene sequences. Using the TCRdist pipeline, a later analysis assigned CDR3 sequences along with most-parsimonious VDJ recombination scenarios. In a later analysis, every TCR beta chain was defined by the combination of its CDR3 amino acid sequence and its V-gene family, and reads without a unique V-gene family were dropped. To address suspected cross-contamination and a sequencing artifact, a later analysis removed around 600 highly shared, low-generation-probability nucleotide sequences. For each public chain, a later analysis derived a clonal expansion index from normalized ranks of inferred template counts within each repertoire. In a later analysis, generation probabilities were computed with a VDJ recombination model fitted to out-of-frame rearrangements, and the resulting probabilities were checked against IGoR. A later analysis scored TCR-TCR, TCR-HLA and TCR-CMV co-occurrence with hypergeometric tests, applying a repertoire-size bias correction to TCR pairs. A later analysis estimated false discovery rates by permuting HLA or CMV assignments 20 times. In a later analysis, co-occurring TCRs were grouped with DBSCAN, and TCRdist sequence similarity was added when clustering was performed within HLA-allele-positive subsets. Co-occurrence clustering excluded repertoires with fewer than 30,000 or more than 120,000 public chains, plus five with anomalous nucleotide sharing. TCRdb provides this immuneACCESS table in a form limited to in-frame rearrangements. Some clones are lacking; in checked studies, under half of them reflect an unresolved V gene, and why the rest are absent is not known. That table is the source of V, J and clone size, and D and trimming were worked out from the DNA. The sample table lists about 130,000 clones, approximately 78% of them with a count of one. Just over 8% of the sample is taken by the ten largest.

The cohort comprised 666 healthy bone marrow donors. At the time of sampling, all cohort members were nominally healthy, though unrecorded immune exposures were likely present. The donor was CMV seropositive and belonged to the group of about 290 seropositive cohort members. A peripheral blood sample was provided by each donor, and peripheral blood mononuclear cells were used for TCR beta sequencing. The Qiagen DNeasy Blood Extraction Kit was used to extract genomic DNA from the blood cell samples. The TCR comes from a woman in her forties or fifties in good health and CMV-seropositive. The specimen was PBMCs.

The CDR3 is CASRTQGYEQYF. Read as DNA, the sequence is TGTGCCAGTCGAACCCAGGGCTACGAGCAGTACTTC. The sequence joins TRBV2 to TRBJ2-7; the D segment could be TRBD1, given 5 matching bases. CDR1 and CDR2 were assigned from the germline V gene as SNHLY and FYNNEI. Trimming removed 9 bases from V and 3 bases from J, leaving 12 bases between the germline ends. The CDR3 runs 12 amino acids, cysteine and phenylalanine included. Of the read, only the CDR3 DNA is kept; its 36 bases are in frame from base 1. Here the CDR3 is joined to the reference TRBV2 and TRBJ2-7 genes, and the full variable domain is: EPEVTQTPSHQVTQMGQEVILRCVPISNHLYFYWYRQILGQKVEFLVSFYNNEISEKSEIFDDQFSVERPDGSNFTLKIRSTKLEDSAMYFCASRTQGYEQYFGPGTRLTVT.